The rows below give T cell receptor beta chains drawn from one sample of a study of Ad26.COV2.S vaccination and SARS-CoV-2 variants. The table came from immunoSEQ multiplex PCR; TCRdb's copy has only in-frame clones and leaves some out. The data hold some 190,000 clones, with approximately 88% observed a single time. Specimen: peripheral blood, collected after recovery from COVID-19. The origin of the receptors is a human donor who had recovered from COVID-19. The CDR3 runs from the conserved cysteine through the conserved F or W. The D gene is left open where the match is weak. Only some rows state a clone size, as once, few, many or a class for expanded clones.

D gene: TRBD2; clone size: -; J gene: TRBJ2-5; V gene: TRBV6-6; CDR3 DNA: TGTGCCAGCAGTCCACTAGCGGGGGGAGAGACCCAGTACTTC; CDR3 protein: CASSPLAGGETQYF
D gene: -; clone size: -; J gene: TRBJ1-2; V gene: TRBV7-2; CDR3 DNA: TGTGCCAGCAGCTTAGAAGCGGGAGGCTACACCTTC; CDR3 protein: CASSLEAGGYTF
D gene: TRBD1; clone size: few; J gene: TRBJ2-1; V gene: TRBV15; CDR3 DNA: TGTGCCACCAGCCTTTTGGGTCGGACAGGGAATGAGCAGTTCTTC; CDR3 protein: CATSLLGRTGNEQFF
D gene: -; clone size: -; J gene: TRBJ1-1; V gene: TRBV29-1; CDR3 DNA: TGCAGCGTTGAAGGATGGAAAGGCACTGAAGCTTTCTTT; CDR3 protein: CSVEGWKGTEAFF
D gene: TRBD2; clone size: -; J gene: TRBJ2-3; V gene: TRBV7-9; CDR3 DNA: TGTGCCAGCAGCCCCCCCCTAGCGGGGGCCCTCACAGATACGCAGTATTTT; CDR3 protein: CASSPPLAGALTDTQYF
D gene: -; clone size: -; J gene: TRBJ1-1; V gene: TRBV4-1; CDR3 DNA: TGCGCCAGCAGCCAAGATACGGAGAACACTGAAGCTTTCTTT; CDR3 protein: CASSQDTENTEAFF
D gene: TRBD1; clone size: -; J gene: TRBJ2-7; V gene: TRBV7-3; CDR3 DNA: TGTGCCAGCAGCTCTTACGGGACAGGGGACTACGAGCAGTACTTC; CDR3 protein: CASSSYGTGDYEQYF
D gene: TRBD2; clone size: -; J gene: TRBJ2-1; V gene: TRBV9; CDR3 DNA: TGTGCCAGCAGCAGATTCGGCTGGGGACGGGGGGGCAATGAGCAGTTCTTC; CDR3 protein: CASSRFGWGRGGNEQFF
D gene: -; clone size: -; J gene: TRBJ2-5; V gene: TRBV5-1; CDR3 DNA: TGCGCCAGCAGCTTGGCGGGGGCGGCGGGGGAGACCCAGTACTTC; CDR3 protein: CASSLAGAAGETQYF
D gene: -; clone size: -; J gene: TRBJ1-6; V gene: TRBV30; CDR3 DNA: TGTGCCTGGAGTGTAGGGGCCTTTTATTCACCCCTCCACTTT; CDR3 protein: CAWSVGAFYSPLHF
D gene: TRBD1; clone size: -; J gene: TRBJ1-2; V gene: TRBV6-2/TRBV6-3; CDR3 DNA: TGTGCCAGCAGTTCTGCAGGGGGCTCGAGCTATGGCTACACCTTC; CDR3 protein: CASSSAGGSSYGYTF
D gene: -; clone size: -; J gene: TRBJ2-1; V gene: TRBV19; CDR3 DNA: TGTGCCAGTAGTATTCGAAGCAGTTCCTACAATGAGCAGTTCTTC; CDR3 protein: CASSIRSSSYNEQFF
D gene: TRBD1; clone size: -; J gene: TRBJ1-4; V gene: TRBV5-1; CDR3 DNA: TGCGCCAGCAGCTTGGCAGGGGGCGGTGCTAATGAAAAACTGTTTTTT; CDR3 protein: CASSLAGGGANEKLFF
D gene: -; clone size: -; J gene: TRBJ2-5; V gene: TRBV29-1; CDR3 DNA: TGCAGCGGCGCTCCGGACCAAGAGACCCAGTACTTC; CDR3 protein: CSGAPDQETQYF
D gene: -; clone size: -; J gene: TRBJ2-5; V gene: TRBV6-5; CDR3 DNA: TGTGCCAGCAGTTATCGGGGGCGGGAGACCCAGTACTTC; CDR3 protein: CASSYRGRETQYF
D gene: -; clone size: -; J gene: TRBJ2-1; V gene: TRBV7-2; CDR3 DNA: TGTGCCAGCAGACGGGTTTACAATGAGCAGTTCTTC; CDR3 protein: CASRRVYNEQFF
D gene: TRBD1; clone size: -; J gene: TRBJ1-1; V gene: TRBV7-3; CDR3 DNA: TGTGCCAGCAGCTTAACAGGTGGACAGGGGGCGGCTTTCTTT; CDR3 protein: CASSLTGGQGAAFF
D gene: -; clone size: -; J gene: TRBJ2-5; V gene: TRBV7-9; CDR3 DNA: TGTGCCAGCAGCTTCGCGGGACACCGGATTGGGTCAACCCAGTACTTC; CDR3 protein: CASSFAGHRIGSTQYF
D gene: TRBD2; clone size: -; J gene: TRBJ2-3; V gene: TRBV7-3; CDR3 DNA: TGTGCCAGCAGTACGAGCGGGGGACAAATGTATACGCAGTATTTT; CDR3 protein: CASSTSGGQMYTQYF
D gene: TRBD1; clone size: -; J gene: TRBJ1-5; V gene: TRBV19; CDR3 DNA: TGTGCCAGTAGCACAGGGGGCAATCAGCCCCAGCATTTT; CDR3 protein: CASSTGGNQPQHF
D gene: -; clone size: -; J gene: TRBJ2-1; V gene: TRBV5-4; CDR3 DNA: TGTGCCAGCAGCTTAGCTGACAATGTGCAGTTCTTC; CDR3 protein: CASSLADNVQFF
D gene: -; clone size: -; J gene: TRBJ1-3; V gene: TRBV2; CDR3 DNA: TGTGCCAGCAGTGGTATGGGAAACACCATATATTTT; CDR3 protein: CASSGMGNTIYF
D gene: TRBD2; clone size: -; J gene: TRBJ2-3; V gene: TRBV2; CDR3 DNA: TGTGCCAGCAAATTTAGCGGGGGGGACGCAGATACGCAGTATTTT; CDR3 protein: CASKFSGGDADTQYF
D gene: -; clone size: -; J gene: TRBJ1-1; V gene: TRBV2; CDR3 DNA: TGTGCCAGCATAAGACAGGCCATGAACACTGAAGCTTTCTTT; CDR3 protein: CASIRQAMNTEAFF
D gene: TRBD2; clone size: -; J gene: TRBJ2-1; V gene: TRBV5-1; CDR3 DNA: TGCGCCAGCAGCCTCACTAGCGACTCCTACAATGAGCAGTTCTTC; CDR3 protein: CASSLTSDSYNEQFF
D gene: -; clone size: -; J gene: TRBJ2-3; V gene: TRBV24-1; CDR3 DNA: TGTGCCACCAGTGACCATACCTGGGGTACGCAGTATTTT; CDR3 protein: CATSDHTWGTQYF
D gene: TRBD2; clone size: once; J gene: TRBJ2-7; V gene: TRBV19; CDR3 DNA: TGTGCCAGTAGTATAGGGGGTAGCGGGAATGGCGAGCAGTACTTC; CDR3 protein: CASSIGGSGNGEQYF
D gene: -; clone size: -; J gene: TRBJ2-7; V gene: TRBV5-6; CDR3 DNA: TGTGCCAGCAGTGGGGGGCAGGCCCTTTCCTACGAGCAGTACTTC; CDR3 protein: CASSGGQALSYEQYF
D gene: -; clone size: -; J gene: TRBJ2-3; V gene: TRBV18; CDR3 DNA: TGTGCCAGCTCACCGCCGGACTCACATACGCAGTATTTT; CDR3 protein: CASSPPDSHTQYF
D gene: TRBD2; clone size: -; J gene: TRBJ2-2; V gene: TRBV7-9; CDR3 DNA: TGTGCCAGCAGCGCCGCCAGCGGGATAACCGGGGAGCTGTTTTTT; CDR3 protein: CASSAASGITGELFF
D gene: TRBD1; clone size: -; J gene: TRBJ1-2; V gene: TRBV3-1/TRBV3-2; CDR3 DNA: TGTGCCAGCAGCCTTTCCGACAGGGGCTATGGCTACACCTTC; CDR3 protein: CASSLSDRGYGYTF
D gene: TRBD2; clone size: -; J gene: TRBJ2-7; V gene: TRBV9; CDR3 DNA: TGTGCCAGCAGCCCCAGAGGGCTAGCGGGCGAGCAGTACTTC; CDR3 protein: CASSPRGLAGEQYF
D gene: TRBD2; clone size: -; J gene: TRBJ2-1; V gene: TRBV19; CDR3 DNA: TGTGCCAGTAGTTTAGCGGGGCTCAATAATGAGCAGTTCTTC; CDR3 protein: CASSLAGLNNEQFF
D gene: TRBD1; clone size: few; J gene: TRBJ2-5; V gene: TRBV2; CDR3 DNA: TGTGCCAGCAGCCGGGACAGGGGGTACCAAGAGACCCAGTACTTC; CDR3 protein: CASSRDRGYQETQYF
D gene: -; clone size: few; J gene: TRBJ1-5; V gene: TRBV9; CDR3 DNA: TGTGCCAGCAGTGACGGGAATCAGCCCCAGCATTTT; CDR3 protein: CASSDGNQPQHF
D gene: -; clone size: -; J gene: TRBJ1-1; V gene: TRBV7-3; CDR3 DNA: TGTGCCAGCAGCTTAACGGGAGACACTGAAGCTTTCTTT; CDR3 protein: CASSLTGDTEAFF
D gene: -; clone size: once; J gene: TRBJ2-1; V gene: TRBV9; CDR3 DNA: TGTGCCAGCAGCGTAGCCACATCCTACAATGAGCAGTTCTTC; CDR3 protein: CASSVATSYNEQFF
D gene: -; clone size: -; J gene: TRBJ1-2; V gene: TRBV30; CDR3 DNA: TGTGCCTGGAGTGGAGAGTTCTATGGCTACACCTTC; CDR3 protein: CAWSGEFYGYTF
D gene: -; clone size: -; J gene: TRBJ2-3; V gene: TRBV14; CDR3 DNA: TGTGCCAGCAGCCGCCCCGGGACCCTCGGCACAGATACGCAGTATTTT; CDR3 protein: CASSRPGTLGTDTQYF
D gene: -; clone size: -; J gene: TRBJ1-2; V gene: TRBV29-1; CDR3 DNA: TGCAGCGTCTTCGGACCGCCGAATGATGGCTACACCTTC; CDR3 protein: CSVFGPPNDGYTF
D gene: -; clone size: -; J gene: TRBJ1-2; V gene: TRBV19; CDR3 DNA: TGTGCCAGTAGCCTCGGGGGCAACTATGGCTACACCTTC; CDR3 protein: CASSLGGNYGYTF
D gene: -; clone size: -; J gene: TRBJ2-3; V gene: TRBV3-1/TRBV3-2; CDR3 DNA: TGTGCCAGCAGCCAAGAAGGAGGGGGCGGGCGGGATACGCAGTATTTT; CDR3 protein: CASSQEGGGGRDTQYF
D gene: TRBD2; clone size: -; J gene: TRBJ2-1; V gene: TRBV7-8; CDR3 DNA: TGTGCCAGCAGCTTGCTAGCGGGCCCACTCAATGAGCAGTTCTTC; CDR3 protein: CASSLLAGPLNEQFF
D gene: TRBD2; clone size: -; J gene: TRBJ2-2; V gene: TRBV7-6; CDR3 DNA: TGTGCCAGCAGCTTAAATATAGGACTAGCGGGAGCGGGGACCGGGGAGCTGTTTTTT; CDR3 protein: CASSLNIGLAGAGTGELFF
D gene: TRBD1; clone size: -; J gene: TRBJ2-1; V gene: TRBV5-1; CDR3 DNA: TGCGCCAGCAGCCCTATGACAGGGATCTACAATGAGCAGTTCTTC; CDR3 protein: CASSPMTGIYNEQFF
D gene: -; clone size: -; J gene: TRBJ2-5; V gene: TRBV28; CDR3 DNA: TGTGCCAGCATAGGCCAAGAGACCCAGTACTTC; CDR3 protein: CASIGQETQYF
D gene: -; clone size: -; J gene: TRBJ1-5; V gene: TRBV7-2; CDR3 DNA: TGTGCCAGCAGCCTTGAAGGGGGCAATCAGCCCCAGCATTTT; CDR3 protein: CASSLEGGNQPQHF
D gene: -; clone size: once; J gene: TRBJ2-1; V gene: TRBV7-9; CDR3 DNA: TGTGCCAGCAGCTCTTTATCAAATGAGCAGTTCTTC; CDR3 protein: CASSSLSNEQFF
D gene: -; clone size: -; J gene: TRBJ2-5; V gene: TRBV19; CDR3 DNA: TGTGCCAGTAGGGACATCTTCGACGCGGAGACCCAGTACTTC; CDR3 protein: CASRDIFDAETQYF
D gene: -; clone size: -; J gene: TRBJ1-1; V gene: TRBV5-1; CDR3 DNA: TGCGCCAGCAGCTTGGAGCGGTCGGTGGAAAACACTGAAGCTTTCTTT; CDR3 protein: CASSLERSVENTEAFF
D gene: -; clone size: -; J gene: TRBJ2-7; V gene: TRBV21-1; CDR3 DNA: TGTGCCAGCAGCAAAGGGGTAGCGGGACGCTACGAGCAGTACTTC; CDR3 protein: CASSKGVAGRYEQYF
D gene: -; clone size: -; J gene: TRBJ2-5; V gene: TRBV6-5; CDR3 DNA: TGTGCCAGCAGTTATGCCGTCACTCAAGAGACCCAGTACTTC; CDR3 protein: CASSYAVTQETQYF
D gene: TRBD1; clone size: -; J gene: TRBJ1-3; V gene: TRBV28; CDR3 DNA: TGTGCCAGCAGTTTAGGAGGGGGCGCTGGAAACACCATATATTTT; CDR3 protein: CASSLGGGAGNTIYF
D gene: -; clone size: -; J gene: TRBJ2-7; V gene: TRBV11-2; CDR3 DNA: TGTGCCAGCAGCCCTGGAGCTCGGGAGCAGTACTTC; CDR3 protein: CASSPGAREQYF
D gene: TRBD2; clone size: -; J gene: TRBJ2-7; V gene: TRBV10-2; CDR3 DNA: TGCGCCGTCTCACCTCCGGGGGGCGAGCAGTACTTC; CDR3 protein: CAVSPPGGEQYF
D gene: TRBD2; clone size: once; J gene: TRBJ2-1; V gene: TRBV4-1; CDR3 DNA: TGCGCCAGCAGCCAAAGTCCCCCGGGGGGAGGCCGGAACAATGAGCAGTTCTTC; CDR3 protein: CASSQSPPGGGRNNEQFF
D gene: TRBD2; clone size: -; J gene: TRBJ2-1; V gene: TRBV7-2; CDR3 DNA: TGTGCCAGCAGCTTTAGCGGGGGGGGGAATGAGCAGTTCTTC; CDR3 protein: CASSFSGGGNEQFF
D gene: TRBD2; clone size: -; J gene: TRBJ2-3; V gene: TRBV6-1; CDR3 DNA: TGTGCCAGCAGTAGATGGGGGGGAGACACAGATACGCAGTATTTT; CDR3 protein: CASSRWGGDTDTQYF
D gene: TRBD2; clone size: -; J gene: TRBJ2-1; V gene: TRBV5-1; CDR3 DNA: TGCGCCAGCAGCTTGGCCGTATCTAGCGGGGGCAATGAGCAGTTCTTC; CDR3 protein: CASSLAVSSGGNEQFF